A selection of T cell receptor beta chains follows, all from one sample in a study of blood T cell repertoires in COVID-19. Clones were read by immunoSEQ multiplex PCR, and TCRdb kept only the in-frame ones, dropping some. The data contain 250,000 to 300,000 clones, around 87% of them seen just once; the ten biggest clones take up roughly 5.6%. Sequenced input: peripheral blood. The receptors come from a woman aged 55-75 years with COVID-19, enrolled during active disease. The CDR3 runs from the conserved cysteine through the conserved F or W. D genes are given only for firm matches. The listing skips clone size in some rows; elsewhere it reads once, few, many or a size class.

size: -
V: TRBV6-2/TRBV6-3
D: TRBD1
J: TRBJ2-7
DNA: TGTGCCAGCAGTGACCGGACAGGGACCTACGAGCAGTACTTC
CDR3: CASSDRTGTYEQYF

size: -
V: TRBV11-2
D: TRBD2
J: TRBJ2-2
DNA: TGTGCCAGCAGACGACTAGCGGGAGGTAACACCGGGGAGCTGTTTTTT
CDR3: CASRRLAGGNTGELFF

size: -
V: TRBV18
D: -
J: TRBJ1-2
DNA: TGTGCCAGCTCACCCCCGAATGGGAGGGTAAACGGCGGCTACACCTTC
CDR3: CASSPPNGRVNGGYTF

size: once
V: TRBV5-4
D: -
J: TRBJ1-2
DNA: TGTGCCAGCAGCTTTGGGGGGTTGGCCTATGGCTACACCTTC
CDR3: CASSFGGLAYGYTF

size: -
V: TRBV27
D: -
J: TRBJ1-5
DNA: TGTGCCAGCAGTTGGGAGCGGGGTCAGCCCCAGCATTTT
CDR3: CASSWERGQPQHF

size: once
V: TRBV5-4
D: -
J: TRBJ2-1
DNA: TGTGCCAGCAGCCGCCAAGCGGTTGGCTCCTACAATGAGCAGTTCTTC
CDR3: CASSRQAVGSYNEQFF

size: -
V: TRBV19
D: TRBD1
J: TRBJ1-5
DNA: TGTGCCAGTAGTATATCGAGACAGGGGCACAATCAGCCCCAGCATTTT
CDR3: CASSISRQGHNQPQHF

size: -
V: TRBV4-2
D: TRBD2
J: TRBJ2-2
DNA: TGTGCCAGCAGCCCCAGCGGGAGAGTCCCCGGGGAGCTGTTTTTT
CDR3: CASSPSGRVPGELFF

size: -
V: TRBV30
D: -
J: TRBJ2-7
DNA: TGTGCCTGGACTAGTGGCTACGAGCAGTACTTC
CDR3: CAWTSGYEQYF

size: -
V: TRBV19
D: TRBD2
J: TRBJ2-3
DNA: TGTGCCAGTAGGCTAGCGGTTACTAGCACAGATACGCAGTATTTT
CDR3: CASRLAVTSTDTQYF

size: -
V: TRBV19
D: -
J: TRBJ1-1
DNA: TGTGCCAGTAGTCGGAAACAGAACTACAGGGCTTTCTTT
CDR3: CASSRKQNYRAFF

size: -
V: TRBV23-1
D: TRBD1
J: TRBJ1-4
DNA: TGCGCCAGCAGTCAGAGAGACAGGGGGCCCTCTAATGAAAAACTGTTTTTT
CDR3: CASSQRDRGPSNEKLFF

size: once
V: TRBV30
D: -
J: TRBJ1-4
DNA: TGTGCCTGGACTGGGGGGGTATCTAAAAAACTGTTTTTT
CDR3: CAWTGGVSKKLFF

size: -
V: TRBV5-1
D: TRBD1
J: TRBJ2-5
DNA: TGCGCCAGCAGTAAAGGGGACAGTATAGAGACCCAGTACTTC
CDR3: CASSKGDSIETQYF

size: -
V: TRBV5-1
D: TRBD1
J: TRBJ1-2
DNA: TGCGCCAGCAGCCGCGGACAGGGCCCCTATGGCTACACCTTC
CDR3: CASSRGQGPYGYTF

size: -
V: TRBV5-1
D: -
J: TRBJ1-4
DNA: TGCGCCAGCAGCCCCCCGGGTGGATCCACTAATGAAAAACTGTTTTTT
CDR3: CASSPPGGSTNEKLFF

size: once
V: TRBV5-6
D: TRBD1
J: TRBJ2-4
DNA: TGTGCCAGCAGCAAGGACAGGGGGCTAGCCAAAAACATTCAGTACTTC
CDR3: CASSKDRGLAKNIQYF

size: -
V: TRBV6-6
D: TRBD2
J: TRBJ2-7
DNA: TGTGCCAGCAGCGCCCTACTAGCGGGAGAGGGTTACGAGCAGTACTTC
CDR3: CASSALLAGEGYEQYF

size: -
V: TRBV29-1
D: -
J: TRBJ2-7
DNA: TGCAGCGTCGTGGACACACCGAGGCAGTACTTC
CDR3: CSVVDTPRQYF

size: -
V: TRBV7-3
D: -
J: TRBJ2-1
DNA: TGTGCCAGCAGCACCGGACAGTACAATGAGCAGTTCTTC
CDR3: CASSTGQYNEQFF

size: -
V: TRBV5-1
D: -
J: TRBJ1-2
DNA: TGCGCCAGCAGCTTGGACAGCTACTATGGCTACACCTTC
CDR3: CASSLDSYYGYTF

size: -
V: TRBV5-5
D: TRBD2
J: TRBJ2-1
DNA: TGTGCCAGCAGCTTGGGAGTAGCGGGGAATGAGCAGTTCTTC
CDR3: CASSLGVAGNEQFF

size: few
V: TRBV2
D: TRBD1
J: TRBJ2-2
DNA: TGTGCCAGCAGCCGGGGACAGGGGGTTTATTTCACCGGGGAGCTGTTTTTT
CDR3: CASSRGQGVYFTGELFF

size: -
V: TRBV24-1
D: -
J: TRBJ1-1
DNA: TGTGCCACCAGTGATTTGCGGAGCACTGAAGCTTTCTTT
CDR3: CATSDLRSTEAFF

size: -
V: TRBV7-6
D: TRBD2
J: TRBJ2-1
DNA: TGTGCCAGCAGCTGGGCCCGGACTAGCGAGACCAATGAGCAGTTCTTC
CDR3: CASSWARTSETNEQFF

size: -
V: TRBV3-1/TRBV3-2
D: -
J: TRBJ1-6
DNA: TGTGCCAGCAGCCTGACGGGTTATTCACCCCTCCACTTT
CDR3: CASSLTGYSPLHF

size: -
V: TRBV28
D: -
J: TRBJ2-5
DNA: TGTGCCAGCAGTTTGGACAGTGTGGAGACCCAGTACTTC
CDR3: CASSLDSVETQYF

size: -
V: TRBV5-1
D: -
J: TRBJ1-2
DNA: TGCGCCAGCAGCACCGGACAGAGCCTATCTAACTATGGCTACACCTTC
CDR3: CASSTGQSLSNYGYTF

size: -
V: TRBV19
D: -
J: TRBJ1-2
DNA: TGTGCCACCTATCGGACAGACAACTATGGCTACACCTTC
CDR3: CATYRTDNYGYTF

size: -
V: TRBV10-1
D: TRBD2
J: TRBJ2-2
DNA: TGCGCCAGCAGCCAGACTAGCGGGAGTAGGTCCGGGGAGCTGTTTTTT
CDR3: CASSQTSGSRSGELFF

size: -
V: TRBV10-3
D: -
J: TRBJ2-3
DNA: TGTGCCATCAGTCGGTCCCAGGATACAGATACGCAGTATTTT
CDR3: CAISRSQDTDTQYF

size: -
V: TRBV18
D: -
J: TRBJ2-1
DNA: TGTGCCAGCTCACAACCGGGACTGGCCTACAATGAGCAGTTCTTC
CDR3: CASSQPGLAYNEQFF

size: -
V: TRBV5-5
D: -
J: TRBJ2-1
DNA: TGTGCCAGCAGCTTGGAGGGAATGGGAGCCTACAATGAGCAGTTCTTC
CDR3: CASSLEGMGAYNEQFF

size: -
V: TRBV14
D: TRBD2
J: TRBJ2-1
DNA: TGTGCCAGCAGCCATAGTGCTAGCGGGAAGATGTACAATGAGCAGTTCTTC
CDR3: CASSHSASGKMYNEQFF

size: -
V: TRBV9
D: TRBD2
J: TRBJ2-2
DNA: TGTGCCAGCACCAGAAGCGGGAGGAGGACCGGGGAGCTGTTTTTT
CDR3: CASTRSGRRTGELFF

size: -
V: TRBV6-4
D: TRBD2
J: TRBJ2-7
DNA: TGTGCCAGCAGTGTTAATAGCGGGAGCGAGCAGTACTTC
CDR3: CASSVNSGSEQYF

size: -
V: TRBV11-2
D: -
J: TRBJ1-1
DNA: TGTGCCAGCAGCTTAGTGGGGCGTATCAATGAAGCTTTCTTT
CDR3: CASSLVGRINEAFF

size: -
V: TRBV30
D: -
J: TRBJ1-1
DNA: TGTGCCTGGAGGACCGCGACAGGAACTGGGGTATATGAAGCTTTCTTT
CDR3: CAWRTATGTGVYEAFF

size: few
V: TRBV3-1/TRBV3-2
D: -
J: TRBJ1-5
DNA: TGTGCCAGCAGCCACGAGGGGGGGGAGTATAGCAATCAGCCCCAGCATTTT
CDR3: CASSHEGGEYSNQPQHF

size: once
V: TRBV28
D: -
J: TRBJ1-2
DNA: TGTGCCAGCAGTTTATGGTGGACTGGGGCTAACTATGGCTACACCTTC
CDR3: CASSLWWTGANYGYTF

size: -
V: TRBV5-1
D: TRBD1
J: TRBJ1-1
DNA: TGCGCCAGCAGCTTGGACAGGGGCACTGAAGCTTTCTTT
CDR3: CASSLDRGTEAFF

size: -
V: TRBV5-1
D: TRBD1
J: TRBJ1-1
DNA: TGCGCCAGCAGCGTTGACAGGGGGCGACCTGAAGCTTTCTTT
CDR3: CASSVDRGRPEAFF

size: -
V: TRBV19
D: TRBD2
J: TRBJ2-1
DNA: TGTGCCAGTACCGCCCTAGCGGGAGGGCCCCACAATGAGCAGTTCTTC
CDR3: CASTALAGGPHNEQFF

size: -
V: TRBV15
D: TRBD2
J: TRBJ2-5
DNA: TGTGCCACCAGCAGAGATCTGGCTAGCGGGAGGCCTTGGGCCCAGTACTTC
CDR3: CATSRDLASGRPWAQYF

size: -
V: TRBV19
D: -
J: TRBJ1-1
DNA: TGTGCCAGTAGACCCTCCTCCATCGGAAGGGGGGCTTTCTTT
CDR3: CASRPSSIGRGAFF

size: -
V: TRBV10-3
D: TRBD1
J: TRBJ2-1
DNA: TGTGCCATCAGTGAGCCTCGGACAGGGGACTACAATGAGCAGTTCTTC
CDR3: CAISEPRTGDYNEQFF

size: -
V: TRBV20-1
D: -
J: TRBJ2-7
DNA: TGCAGTGCCACTAACCCAGGGGCAAAGTACTTC
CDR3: CSATNPGAKYF

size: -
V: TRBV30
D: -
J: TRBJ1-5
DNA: TGTGCCTGGAGCTCCGACAGAAATCAGCCCCAGCATTTT
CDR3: CAWSSDRNQPQHF

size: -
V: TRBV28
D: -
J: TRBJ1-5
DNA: TGTGCCGGCGGGCGTCAGCCCCAGCATTTT
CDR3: CAGGRQPQHF

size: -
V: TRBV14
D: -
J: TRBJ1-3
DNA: TGTGCCAGCAGCCTTCCTTATAGAAACACCATATATTTT
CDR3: CASSLPYRNTIYF

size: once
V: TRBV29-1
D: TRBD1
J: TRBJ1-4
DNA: TGCAGCGTTGGGGGACAGGGGCGCGAAAAACTGTTTTTT
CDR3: CSVGGQGREKLFF

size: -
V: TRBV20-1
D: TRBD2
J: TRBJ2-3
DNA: TGCAGTGCTAGTATTAGCGGGCGGCGGGATACGCAGTATTTT
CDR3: CSASISGRRDTQYF

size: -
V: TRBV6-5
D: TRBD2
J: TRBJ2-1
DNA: TGTGCCAGCAGTCCGAAGCGGGGCAATGAGCAGTTCTTC
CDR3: CASSPKRGNEQFF

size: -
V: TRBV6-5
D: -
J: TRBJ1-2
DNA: TGTGCCAGCAGTAACACGTACGGCTACACCTTC
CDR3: CASSNTYGYTF

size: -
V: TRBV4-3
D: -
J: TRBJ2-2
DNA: TGCGCCAGCAGCCGGGTGGGTGTCGGGAGTTACACCGGGGAGCTGTTTTTT
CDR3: CASSRVGVGSYTGELFF